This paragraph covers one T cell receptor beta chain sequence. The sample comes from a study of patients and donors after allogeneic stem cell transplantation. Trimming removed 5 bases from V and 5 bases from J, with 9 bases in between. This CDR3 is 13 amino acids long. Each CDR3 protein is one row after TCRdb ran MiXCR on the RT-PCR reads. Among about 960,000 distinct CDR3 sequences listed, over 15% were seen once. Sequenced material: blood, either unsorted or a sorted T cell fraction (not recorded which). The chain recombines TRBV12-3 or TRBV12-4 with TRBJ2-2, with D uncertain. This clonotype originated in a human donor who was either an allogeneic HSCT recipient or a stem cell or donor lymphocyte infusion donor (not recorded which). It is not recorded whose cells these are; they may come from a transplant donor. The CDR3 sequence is CASSPSLTGELFF. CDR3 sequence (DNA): TGTGCCAGCAGTCCCTCATTAACCGGGGAGCTGTTTTTT.